These 4 T cell receptor beta chains came from one sample sequenced in a study of beta chain features in type 1 diabetes. Study-level findings and limits: All four CD4+ subsets of Type 1 diabetes patients contained TCRB CDR3s that were moderately but significantly shorter.

All of the isolated RNA was reverse transcribed, so expressed TCRB transcripts were sequenced. Produced via immunoSEQ multiplex PCR; TCRdb's table is partial and in-frame only. There are some 640,000 clones in the sample; over 12% occur only once, and around 0.04% lies in the top ten. These receptors have no known antigen. The sequencing input was naive CD4+ T cells from blood. The receptors come from a man between 18 and 35 years old with type 1 diabetes.

Only a few counts were recorded for this clone. The chain carries TRBV5-1 and TRBJ2-2; maybe TRBD1 (6 bases). CDR3 length: 16 amino acids. Per the germline V gene, CDR1 is SGHRS and CDR2 is YFSETQ. Trimming cost V 4 bases and J 9 bases, with 22 bases left between them. CDR3 loop: CASSLTGTPRGRELFF. The CDR3 nucleotides are TGCGCCAGCAGCCTCACCGGGACACCGAGGGGCCGGGAGCTGTTTTTT.

The chain uses TRBV5-1 and TRBJ1-1; no reliable D call. CDR3 length equals 15 residues. V gave up 0 bases and J gave up 5 bases, with 14 bases separating them. Germline values: CDR1 SGHRS, CDR2 YFSETQ. The CDR3 here is CASSLGQRQGTEAFF. CDR3 nucleotides: TGCGCCAGCAGCTTGGGCCAGAGACAAGGGACTGAAGCTTTCTTT.

The chain is built from TRBV6-5 and TRBJ2-1; the match to TRBD2 covers 8 bases. The V gene end was trimmed by 5 bases and the J gene end by 10 bases; junction bases not matched to a gene: 10. This CDR3 is 14 amino acids long. The germline V gene has CDR1 MNHEY and CDR2 SVGAGI. The CDR3 reads CASSAGGHSNEQFF. Written as DNA, the CDR3 is TGTGCCAGCAGTGCGGGGGGACATTCCAACGAGCAGTTCTTC.

This rearrangement joins TRBV10-3 to TRBJ2-2; D ambiguous. Germline assignment: CDR1 ENHRY and CDR2 SYGVKD. Trimming took 10 bases from V and 5 from J, leaving 8 bases between them. The CDR3 length is 11 residues. CDR3 nucleotides: TGTGCCAGCAGCGATACCGGGGAGCTGTTTTTT. Translated: CASSDTGELFF.